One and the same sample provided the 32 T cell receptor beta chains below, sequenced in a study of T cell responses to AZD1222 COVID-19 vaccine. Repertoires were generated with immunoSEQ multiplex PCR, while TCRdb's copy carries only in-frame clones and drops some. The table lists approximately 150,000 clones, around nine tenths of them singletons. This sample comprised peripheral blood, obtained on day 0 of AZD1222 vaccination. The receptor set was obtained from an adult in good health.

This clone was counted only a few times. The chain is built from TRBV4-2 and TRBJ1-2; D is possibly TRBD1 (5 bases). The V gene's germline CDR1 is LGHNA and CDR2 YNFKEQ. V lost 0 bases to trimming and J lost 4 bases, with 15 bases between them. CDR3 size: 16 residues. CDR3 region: CASSQDSRGRSYGYTF. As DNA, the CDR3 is TGTGCCAGCAGCCAAGATTCTAGGGGCCGGAGCTATGGCTACACCTTC.

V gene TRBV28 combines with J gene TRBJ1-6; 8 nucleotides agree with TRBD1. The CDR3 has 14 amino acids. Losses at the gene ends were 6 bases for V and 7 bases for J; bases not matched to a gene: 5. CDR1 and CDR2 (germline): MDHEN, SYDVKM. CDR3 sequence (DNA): TGTGCCAGCAGCCCGACAGGGGACAATTCACCCCTCCACTTT. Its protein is CASSPTGDNSPLHF.

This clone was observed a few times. CDR3 bases: TGTGCCAGCAGTTTACGCCAAAGCTCCTACAATGAGCAGTTCTTC. Translation gives CASSLRQSSYNEQFF. The chain carries TRBV28 and TRBJ2-1; D is unresolved. V lost 2 bases, J lost 0 bases, and 8 bases lay in between. The CDR3 spans 15 residues. Germline assignment: CDR1 MDHEN and CDR2 SYDVKM.

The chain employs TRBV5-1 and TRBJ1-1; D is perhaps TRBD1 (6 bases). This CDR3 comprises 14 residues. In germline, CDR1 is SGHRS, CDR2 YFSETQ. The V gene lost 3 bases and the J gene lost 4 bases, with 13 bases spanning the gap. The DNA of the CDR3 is TGCGCCAGCAGCTCTCAGGGGCAGAGCACTGAAGCTTTCTTT. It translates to CASSSQGQSTEAFF.

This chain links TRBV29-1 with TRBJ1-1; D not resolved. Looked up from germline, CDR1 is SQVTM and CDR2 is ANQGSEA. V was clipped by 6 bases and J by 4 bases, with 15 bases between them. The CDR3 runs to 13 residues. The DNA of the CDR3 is TGCAGCGTCGAGGTCCTCCTGAGCACTGAAGCTTTCTTT. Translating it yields CSVEVLLSTEAFF.

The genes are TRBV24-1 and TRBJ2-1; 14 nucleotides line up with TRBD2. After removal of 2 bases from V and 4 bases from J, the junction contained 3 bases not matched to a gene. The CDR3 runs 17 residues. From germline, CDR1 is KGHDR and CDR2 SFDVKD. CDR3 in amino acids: CATSDSRLAGGYNEQFF. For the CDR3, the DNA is TGTGCCACCAGTGATTCCCGACTAGCGGGAGGGTACAATGAGCAGTTCTTC.

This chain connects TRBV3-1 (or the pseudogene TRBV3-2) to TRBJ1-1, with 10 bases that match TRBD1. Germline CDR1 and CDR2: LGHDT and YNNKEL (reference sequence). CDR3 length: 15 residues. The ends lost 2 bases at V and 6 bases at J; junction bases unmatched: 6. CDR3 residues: CASSQNHGQGAEAFF. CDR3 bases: TGTGCCAGCAGCCAAAACCACGGACAGGGGGCTGAAGCTTTCTTT.

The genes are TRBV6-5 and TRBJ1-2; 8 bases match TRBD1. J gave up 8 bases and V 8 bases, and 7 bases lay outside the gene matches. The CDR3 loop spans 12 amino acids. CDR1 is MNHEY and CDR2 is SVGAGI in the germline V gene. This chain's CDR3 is CASPGGADGYTF. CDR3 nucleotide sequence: TGTGCCAGCCCAGGGGGCGCAGACGGCTACACCTTC.

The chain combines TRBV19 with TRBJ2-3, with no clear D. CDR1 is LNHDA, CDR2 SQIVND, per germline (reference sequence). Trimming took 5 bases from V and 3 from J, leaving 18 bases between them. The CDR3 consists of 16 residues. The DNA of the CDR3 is TGTGCCAGTAGTTCTACGAGGCTATTAAGAACAGATACGCAGTATTTT. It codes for CASSSTRLLRTDTQYF. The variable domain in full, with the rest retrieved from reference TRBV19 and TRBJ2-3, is DGGITQSPKYLFRKEGQNVTLSCEQNLNHDAMYWYRQDPGQGLRLIYYSQIVNDFQKGDIAEGYSVSREKKESFPLTVTSAQKNPTAFYLCASSSTRLLRTDTQYFGPGTRLTVL.

The chain's CDR3 is CSASSRGYNSPLHF. In nucleotides, the CDR3 is TGCAGTGCTAGTTCCAGGGGATATAATTCACCCCTCCACTTT. The chain links TRBV20-1 to TRBJ1-6; TRBD1 is a possible D gene (6 bases). Trimming removed 3 bases at V and 4 bases at J, with 10 bases between. The length of the CDR3 is 14 residues. Germline lookup yields CDR1 DFQATT and CDR2 SNEGSKA (reference sequence).

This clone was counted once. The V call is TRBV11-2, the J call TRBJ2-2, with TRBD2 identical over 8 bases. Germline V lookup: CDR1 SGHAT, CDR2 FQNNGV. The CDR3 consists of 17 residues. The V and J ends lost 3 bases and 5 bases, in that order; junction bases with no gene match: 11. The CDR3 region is CASSLDSGGPRTGELFF. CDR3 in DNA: TGTGCCAGCAGCTTGGATTCGGGGGGGCCGAGAACCGGGGAGCTGTTTTTT.

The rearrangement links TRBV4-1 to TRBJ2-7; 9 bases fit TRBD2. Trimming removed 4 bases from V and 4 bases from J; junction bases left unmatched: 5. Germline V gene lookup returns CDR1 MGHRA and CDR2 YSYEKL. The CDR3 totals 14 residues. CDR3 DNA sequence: TGCGCCAGCAGCCTAGCGGGAGCGGGGTACGAGCAGTACTTC. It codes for CASSLAGAGYEQYF.

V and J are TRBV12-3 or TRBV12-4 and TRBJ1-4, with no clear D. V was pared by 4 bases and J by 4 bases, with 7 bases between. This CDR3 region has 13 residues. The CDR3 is CASSWKFNEKLFF. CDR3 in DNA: TGTGCCAGCAGTTGGAAGTTTAATGAAAAACTGTTTTTT.

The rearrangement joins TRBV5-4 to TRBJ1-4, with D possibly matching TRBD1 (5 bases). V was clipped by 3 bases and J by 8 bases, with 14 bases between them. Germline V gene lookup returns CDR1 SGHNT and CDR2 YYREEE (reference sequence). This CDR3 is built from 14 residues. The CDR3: CASSSGGDGEKLFF. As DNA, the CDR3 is TGTGCCAGCAGCTCCGGGGGTGATGGGGAAAAACTGTTTTTT.

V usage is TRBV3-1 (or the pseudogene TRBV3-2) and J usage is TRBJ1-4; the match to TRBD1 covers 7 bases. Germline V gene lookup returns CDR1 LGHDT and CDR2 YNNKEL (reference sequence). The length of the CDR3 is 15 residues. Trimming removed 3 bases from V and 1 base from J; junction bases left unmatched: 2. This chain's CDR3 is CASSQWTGTNEKLFF. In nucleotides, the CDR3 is TGTGCCAGCAGCCAGTGGACAGGAACTAATGAAAAACTGTTTTTT.

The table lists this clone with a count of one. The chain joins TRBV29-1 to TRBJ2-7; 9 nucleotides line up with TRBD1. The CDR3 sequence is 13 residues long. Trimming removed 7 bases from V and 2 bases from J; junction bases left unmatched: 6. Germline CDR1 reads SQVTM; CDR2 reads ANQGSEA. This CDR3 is CSGMTGGTYEQYF. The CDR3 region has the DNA TGCAGCGGGATGACAGGGGGAACCTACGAGCAGTACTTC.

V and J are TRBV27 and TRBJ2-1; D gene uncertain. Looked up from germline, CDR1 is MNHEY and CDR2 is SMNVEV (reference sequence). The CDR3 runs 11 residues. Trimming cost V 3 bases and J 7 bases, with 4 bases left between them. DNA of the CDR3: TGTGCCAGCAGTTTCGGAAATGAGCAGTTCTTC. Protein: CASSFGNEQFF.

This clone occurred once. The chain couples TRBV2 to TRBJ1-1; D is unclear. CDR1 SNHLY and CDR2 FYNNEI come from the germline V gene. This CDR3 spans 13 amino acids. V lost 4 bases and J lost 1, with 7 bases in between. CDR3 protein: CASSVNENTEAFF. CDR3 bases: TGTGCCAGCAGTGTGAACGAGAACACTGAAGCTTTCTTT. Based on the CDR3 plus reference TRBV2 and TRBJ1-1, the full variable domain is EPEVTQTPSHQVTQMGQEVILRCVPISNHLYFYWYRQILGQKVEFLVSFYNNEISEKSEIFDDQFSVERPDGSNFTLKIRSTKLEDSAMYFCASSVNENTEAFFGQGTRLTVV.

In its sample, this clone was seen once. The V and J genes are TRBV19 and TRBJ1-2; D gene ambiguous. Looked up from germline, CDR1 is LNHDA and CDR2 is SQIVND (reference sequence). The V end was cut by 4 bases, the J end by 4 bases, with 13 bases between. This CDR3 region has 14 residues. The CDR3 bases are TGTGCCAGTAGTAAGAGGGAAACAGCCTATGGCTACACCTTC. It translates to CASSKRETAYGYTF.

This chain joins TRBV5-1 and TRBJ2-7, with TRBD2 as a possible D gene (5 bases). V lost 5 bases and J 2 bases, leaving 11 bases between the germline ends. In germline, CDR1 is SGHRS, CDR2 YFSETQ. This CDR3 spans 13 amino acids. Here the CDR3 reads CASSRRATYEQYF. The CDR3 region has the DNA TGCGCCAGCAGTCGGCGGGCGACCTACGAGCAGTACTTC. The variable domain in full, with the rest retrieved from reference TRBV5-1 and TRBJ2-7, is KAGVTQTPRYLIKTRGQQVTLSCSPISGHRSVSWYQQTPGQGLQFLFEYFSETQRNKGNFPGRFSGRQFSNSRSEMNVSTLELGDSALYLCASSRRATYEQYFGPGTRLTVT.

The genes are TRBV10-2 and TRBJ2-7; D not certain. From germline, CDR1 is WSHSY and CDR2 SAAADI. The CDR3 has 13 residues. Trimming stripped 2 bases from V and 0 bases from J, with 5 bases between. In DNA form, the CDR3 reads TGCGCCAGCAGTGAGGGGAACTCCTACGAGCAGTACTTC. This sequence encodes CASSEGNSYEQYF.

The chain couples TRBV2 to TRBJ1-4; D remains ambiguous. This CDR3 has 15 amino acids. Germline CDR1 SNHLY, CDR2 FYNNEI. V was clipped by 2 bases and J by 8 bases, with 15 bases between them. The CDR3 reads CASSEYSTLLEKLFF. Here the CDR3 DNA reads TGTGCCAGCAGTGAATACAGCACCCTTTTAGAAAAACTGTTTTTT.

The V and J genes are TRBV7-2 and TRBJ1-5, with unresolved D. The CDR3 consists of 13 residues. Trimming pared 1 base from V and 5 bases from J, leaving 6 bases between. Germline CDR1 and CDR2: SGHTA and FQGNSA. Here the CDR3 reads CASSLDNDQPQHF. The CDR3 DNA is TGTGCCAGCAGCTTAGACAACGATCAGCCCCAGCATTTT.

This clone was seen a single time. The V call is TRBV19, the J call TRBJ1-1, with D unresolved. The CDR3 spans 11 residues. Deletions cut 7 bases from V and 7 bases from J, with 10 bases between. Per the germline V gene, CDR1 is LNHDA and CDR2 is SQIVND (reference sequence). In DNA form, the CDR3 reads TGTGCCAGTATGGCGGCCGGTGAAGCTTTCTTT. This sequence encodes CASMAAGEAFF.

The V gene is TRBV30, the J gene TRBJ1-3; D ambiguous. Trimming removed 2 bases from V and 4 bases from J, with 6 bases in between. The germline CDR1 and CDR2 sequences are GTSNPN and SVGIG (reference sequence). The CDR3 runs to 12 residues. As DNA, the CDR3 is TGTGCCTGGAGTCTTACGGGAAACACCATATATTTT. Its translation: CAWSLTGNTIYF.

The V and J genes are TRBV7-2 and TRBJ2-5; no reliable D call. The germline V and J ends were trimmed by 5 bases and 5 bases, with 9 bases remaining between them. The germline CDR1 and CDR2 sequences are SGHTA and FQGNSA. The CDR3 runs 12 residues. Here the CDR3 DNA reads TGTGCCAGCAGCAAAGGGTTGGAGACCCAGTACTTC. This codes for CASSKGLETQYF.

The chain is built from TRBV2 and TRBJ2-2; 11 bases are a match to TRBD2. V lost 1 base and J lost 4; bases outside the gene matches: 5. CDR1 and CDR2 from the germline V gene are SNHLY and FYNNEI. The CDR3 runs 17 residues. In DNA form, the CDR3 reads TGTGCCAGCAGTGAAGGTTCTAGCGGGAGGACCACCGGGGAGCTGTTTTTT. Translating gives CASSEGSSGRTTGELFF.

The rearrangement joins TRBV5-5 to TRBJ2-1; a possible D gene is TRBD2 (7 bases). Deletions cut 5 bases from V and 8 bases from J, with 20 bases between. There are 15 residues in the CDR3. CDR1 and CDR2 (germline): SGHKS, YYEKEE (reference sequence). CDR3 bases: TGTGCCAGCAGTCAGGGGAGGGCGCCAAGGGATGAGCAGTTCTTC. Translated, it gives CASSQGRAPRDEQFF.

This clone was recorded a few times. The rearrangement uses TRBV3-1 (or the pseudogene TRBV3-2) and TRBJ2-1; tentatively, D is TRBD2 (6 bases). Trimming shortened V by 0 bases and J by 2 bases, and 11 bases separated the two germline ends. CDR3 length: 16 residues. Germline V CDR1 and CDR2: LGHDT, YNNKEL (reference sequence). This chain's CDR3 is CASSQDIAEAYNEQFF. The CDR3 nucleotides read TGTGCCAGCAGCCAAGATATAGCGGAGGCCTACAATGAGCAGTTCTTC.

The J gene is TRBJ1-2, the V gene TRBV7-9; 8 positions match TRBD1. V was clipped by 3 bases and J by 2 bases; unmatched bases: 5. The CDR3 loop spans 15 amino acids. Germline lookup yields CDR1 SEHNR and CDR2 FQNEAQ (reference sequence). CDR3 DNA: TGTGCCAGCAGCTTGGGGACAGGCTTCAACTATGGCTACACCTTC. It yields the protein CASSLGTGFNYGYTF. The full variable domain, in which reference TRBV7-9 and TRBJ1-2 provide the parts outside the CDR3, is DTGVSQNPRHKITKRGQNVTFRCDPISEHNRLYWYRQTLGQGPEFLTYFQNEAQLEKSRLLSDRFSAERPKGSFSTLEIQRTEQGDSAMYLCASSLGTGFNYGYTFGSGTRLTVV.

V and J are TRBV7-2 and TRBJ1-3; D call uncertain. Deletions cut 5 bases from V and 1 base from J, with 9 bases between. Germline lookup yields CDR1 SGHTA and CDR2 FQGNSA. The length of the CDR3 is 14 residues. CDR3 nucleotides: TGTGCCAGCAGCCTACGGTGGTCTGGAAACACCATATATTTT. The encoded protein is CASSLRWSGNTIYF.

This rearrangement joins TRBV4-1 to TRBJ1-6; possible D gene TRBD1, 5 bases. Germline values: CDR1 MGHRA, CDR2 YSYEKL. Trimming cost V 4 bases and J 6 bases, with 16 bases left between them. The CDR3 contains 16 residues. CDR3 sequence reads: CASSLDGTLVNSPLHF. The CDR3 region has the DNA TGCGCCAGCAGCCTTGATGGGACCCTCGTTAATTCACCCCTCCACTTT.